Sequencing of this TCR beta chain was carried out in a study of blood T cells in healthy people across ages. Study context: When template switching was applied, about one barcoded beta molecule was captured per two T cells.

Findings of the study overall: Strong correlation was found linking TCR beta diversity to naive T cell percentage.

From germline, CDR1 is SNHLY and CDR2 FYNNEI. The J segment lost 6 bases and the V segment lost 6 bases, leaving 5 bases of the junction unmatched. CDR3 size: 13 residues. This clonotype was observed a handful of times. The antigen is undetermined. Extraction yielded at least 5 micrograms of total RNA per sample. A sample-barcoded 5' primer and a J-beta primer mix were used in a second PCR of about 7 to 12 cycles. A template-switch adaptor with 12 random nucleotides tagged each cDNA molecule. TCRdb fed the 5' RACE reads into MiXCR, producing one record per CDR3 protein. The sample lists 1.5 million or so distinct CDR3 sequences, roughly 40% occurring once.

This TCR derives from a woman aged 18-30 years in good health. V and J are TRBV2 and TRBJ2-1; 7 bases agree with TRBD2. Sample: blood. DNA for the CDR3: TGTGCCAGCAGGGCGGGACTATTCAATGAGCAGTTCTTC. Translated: CASRAGLFNEQFF.